The sequence of this TCR beta chain was determined in a study of T cell changes during pregnancy in multiple sclerosis. Profiled with immunoSEQ multiplex PCR; TCRdb holds only in-frame clones, not every one. The repertoire holds tens of thousands of clones, around 90% seen once, with approximately 5.1% in the top ten. This receptor was identified in a female donor in good health, enrolled as a control in a pregnancy study. Sequenced material: peripheral blood, taken in the third trimester of pregnancy.

The CDR3 loop is CASSLRWSYEQYF. The DNA of the CDR3 is TGTGCCAGCAGTTTGCGGTGGTCCTACGAGCAGTACTTC. This chain joins TRBV27 and TRBJ2-7, with D unresolved. V dropped 3 bases and J dropped 1 base, with 7 bases sitting between them. Germline V gene lookup returns CDR1 MNHEY and CDR2 SMNVEV (reference sequence). The CDR3 length is 13 residues.